The 8 T cell receptor beta chains in this list originate from one sample, sequenced in a study of blood T cell repertoires in COVID-19 (dated by TCRdb to 2020 to 2021). The library relied on the immunoSEQ multiplex PCR assay. TCRdb's version of the immuneACCESS table is confined to in-frame rearrangements and falls short of the full clone set. An unresolved V gene accounts for under half of the shortfall where checked; the remainder is of unknown origin. The sample includes about 160,000 clones, with roughly 89% observed a single time. Roughly 3.9% of the sample rests with the top ten. Input material: peripheral blood. All receptors come from a woman aged 60-70 years who had recovered from COVID-19.

The chain uses TRBV12-3 or TRBV12-4 and TRBJ2-1; weak D call: TRBD1 (5 bases). This CDR3 contains 13 residues. Trimming took 4 bases from V and 7 from J, leaving 11 bases between them. CDR3 loop: CASSWGTGNEQFF. CDR3 coding DNA: TGTGCCAGCAGTTGGGGCACTGGGAATGAGCAGTTCTTC.

The chain employs TRBV5-1 and TRBJ2-7; 8 bases map to TRBD2. In germline, CDR1 is SGHRS, CDR2 YFSETQ. Trimming at V came to 7 bases and at J to 6 bases, leaving 18 bases not matched to a gene. CDR3 length equals 16 residues. In nucleotides, the CDR3 is TGCGCCAGCTCGATCAACGGGGGGGAAAATTCCGGCGAGCAGTACTTC. Translating gives CASSINGGENSGEQYF.

The CDR3 region has the DNA TGTGCCAGCAGCTTAGGGGCGGGGGTTGGCTACGAGCAGTACTTC. This sequence encodes CASSLGAGVGYEQYF. The V gene is TRBV7-8, the J gene TRBJ2-7; TRBD2 agrees at 7 bases. This CDR3 region has 15 residues. The germline gives CDR1 SGHVS, CDR2 FQNEAQ. V trimming: 1 base; J trimming: 3 bases; junction bases outside the gene matches: 6.

The chain recombines TRBV19 with TRBJ2-1, with D possibly matching TRBD2 (5 bases). Germline V gene lookup returns CDR1 LNHDA and CDR2 SQIVND (reference sequence). CDR3 length: 15 amino acids. Trimming cost V 3 bases and J 5 bases, with 14 bases left between them. CDR3 nucleotides: TGTGCCAGTAGTATTGGTCTCGGGGTCCACAATGAGCAGTTCTTC. Translating gives CASSIGLGVHNEQFF.

The V gene is TRBV18, the J gene TRBJ1-3; D is perhaps TRBD1 (5 bases). The germline gives CDR1 KGHSH, CDR2 LQKENI. CDR3 length: 15 amino acids. Between the trimmed V and J ends, which lost 5 bases and 0 bases, there was a span of 11 bases. CDR3 DNA: TGTGCCAGCTCATCTGATCAGGGCTCTGGAAACACCATATATTTT. The encoded protein is CASSSDQGSGNTIYF. Combining the CDR3 with reference TRBV18 and TRBJ1-3 gives the whole variable domain NAGVMQNPRHLVRRRGQEARLRCSPMKGHSHVYWYRQLPEEGLKFMVYLQKENIIDESGMPKERFSAEFPKEGPSILRIQQVVRGDSAAYFCASSSDQGSGNTIYFGEGSWLTVV.

The chain has TRBV18 and TRBJ1-4; 7 bases are shared with TRBD1. Trimming took 3 bases from V and 9 from J; bases not matched to a gene: 10. There are 15 residues in the CDR3. Germline V lookup: CDR1 KGHSH, CDR2 LQKENI. The CDR3 loop reads CASSPGTDGRQKLFF. Here the CDR3 DNA reads TGTGCCAGCTCACCCGGGACAGATGGGAGGCAAAAACTGTTTTTT.

This clone was counted a single time. The V gene is TRBV2, the J gene TRBJ2-1; 12 positions match TRBD2. This CDR3 is built from 15 residues. The germline V gene encodes CDR1 SNHLY and CDR2 FYNNEI. After removal of 5 bases from V and 5 bases from J, the junction contained 4 bases not matched to a gene. The CDR3 loop is CASSKLAGGDNEQFF. The CDR3 region has the DNA TGTGCCAGCAGTAAACTAGCGGGGGGCGACAATGAGCAGTTCTTC.

The chain is built from TRBV4-1 and TRBJ2-1, with D possibly being TRBD2 (6 bases). V lost 0 bases and J lost 4, with 13 bases in between. CDR1 is MGHRA and CDR2 is YSYEKL in the germline V gene. The CDR3 totals 16 residues. CDR3: CASSQEKAGTYNEQFF. The CDR3 nucleotides read TGCGCCAGCAGCCAAGAGAAGGCGGGGACTTACAATGAGCAGTTCTTC.